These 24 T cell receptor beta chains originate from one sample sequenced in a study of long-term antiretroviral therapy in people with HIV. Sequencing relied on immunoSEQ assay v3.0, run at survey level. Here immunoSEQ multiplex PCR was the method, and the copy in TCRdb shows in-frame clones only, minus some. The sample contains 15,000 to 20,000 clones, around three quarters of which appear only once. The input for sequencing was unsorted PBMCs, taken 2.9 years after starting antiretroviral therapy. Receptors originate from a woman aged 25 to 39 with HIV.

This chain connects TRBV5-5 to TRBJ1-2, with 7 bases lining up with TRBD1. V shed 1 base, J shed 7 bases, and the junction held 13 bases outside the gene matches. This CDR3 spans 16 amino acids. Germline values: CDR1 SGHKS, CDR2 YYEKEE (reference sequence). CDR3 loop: CASSLIWGQSTGGYTF. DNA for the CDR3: TGTGCCAGCAGCTTGATTTGGGGACAGTCAACGGGTGGCTACACCTTC.

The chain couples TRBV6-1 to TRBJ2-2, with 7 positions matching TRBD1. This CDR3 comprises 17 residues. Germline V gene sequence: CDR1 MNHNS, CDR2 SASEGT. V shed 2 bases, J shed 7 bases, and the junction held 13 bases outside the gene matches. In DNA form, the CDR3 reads TGTGCCAGCAGTGAATACGGGTCAGGGGGAGCATTCGGGGAGCTGTTTTTT. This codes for CASSEYGSGGAFGELFF.

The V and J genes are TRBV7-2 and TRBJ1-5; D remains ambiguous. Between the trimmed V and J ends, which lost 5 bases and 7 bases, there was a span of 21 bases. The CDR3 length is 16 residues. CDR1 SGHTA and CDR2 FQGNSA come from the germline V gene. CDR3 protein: CASSLIGGIGRQPQHF. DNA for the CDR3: TGTGCCAGCAGCCTCATCGGAGGCATTGGCCGCCAGCCCCAGCATTTT.

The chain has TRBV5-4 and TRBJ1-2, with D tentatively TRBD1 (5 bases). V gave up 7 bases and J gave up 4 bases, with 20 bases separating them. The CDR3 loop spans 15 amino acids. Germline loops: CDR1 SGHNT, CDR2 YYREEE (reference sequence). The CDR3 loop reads CASHSGRETVYGYTF. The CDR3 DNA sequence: TGTGCCAGCCACTCGGGGAGGGAGACAGTCTATGGCTACACCTTC. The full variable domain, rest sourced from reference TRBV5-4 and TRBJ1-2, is ETGVTQSPTHLIKTRGQQVTLRCSSQSGHNTVSWYQQALGQGPQFIFQYYREEENGRGNFPPRFSGLQFPNYSSELNVNALELDDSALYLCASHSGRETVYGYTFGSGTRLTVV.

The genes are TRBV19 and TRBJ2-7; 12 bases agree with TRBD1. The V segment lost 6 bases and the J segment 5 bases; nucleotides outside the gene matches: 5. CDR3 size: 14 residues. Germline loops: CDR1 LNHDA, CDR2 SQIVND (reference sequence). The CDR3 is CASSAGTGGNEQYF. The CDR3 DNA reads TGTGCCAGTAGCGCCGGGACAGGGGGCAACGAGCAGTACTTC.

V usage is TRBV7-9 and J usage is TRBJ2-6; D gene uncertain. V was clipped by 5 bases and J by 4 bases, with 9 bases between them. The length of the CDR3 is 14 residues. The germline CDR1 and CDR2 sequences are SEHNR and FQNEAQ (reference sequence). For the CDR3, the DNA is TGTGCCAGCAGCCCTTTTTACGGGGCCAACGTCCTGACTTTC. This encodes CASSPFYGANVLTF.

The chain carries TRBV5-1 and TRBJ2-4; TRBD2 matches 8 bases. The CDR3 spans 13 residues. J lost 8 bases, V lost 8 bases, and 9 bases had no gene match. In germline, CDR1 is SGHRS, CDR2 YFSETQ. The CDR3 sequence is CASNTVGGDIQYF. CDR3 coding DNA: TGCGCCAGTAATACAGTCGGGGGGGACATTCAGTACTTC.

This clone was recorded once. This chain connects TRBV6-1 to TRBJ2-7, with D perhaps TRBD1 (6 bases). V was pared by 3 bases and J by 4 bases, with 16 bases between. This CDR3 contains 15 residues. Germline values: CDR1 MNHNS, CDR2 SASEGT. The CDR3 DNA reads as TGTGCCAGCAGTGAGATAGCGACAGGTCCATACGAGCAGTACGTC. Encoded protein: CASSEIATGPYEQYV.

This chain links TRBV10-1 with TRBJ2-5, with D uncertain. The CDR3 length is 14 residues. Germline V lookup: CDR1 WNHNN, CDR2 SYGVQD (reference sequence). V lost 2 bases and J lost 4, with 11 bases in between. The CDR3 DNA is TGCGCCAGCAGTGAGAACGTTGTTCGAGAGACCCAGTACTTC. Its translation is CASSENVVRETQYF.

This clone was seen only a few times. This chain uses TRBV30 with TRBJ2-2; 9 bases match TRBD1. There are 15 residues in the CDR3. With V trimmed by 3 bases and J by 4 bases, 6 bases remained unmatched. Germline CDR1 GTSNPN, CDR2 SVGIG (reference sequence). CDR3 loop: CAWRQGARSTGELFF. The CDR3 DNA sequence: TGTGCCTGGAGACAGGGGGCGCGGAGCACCGGGGAGCTGTTTTTT.

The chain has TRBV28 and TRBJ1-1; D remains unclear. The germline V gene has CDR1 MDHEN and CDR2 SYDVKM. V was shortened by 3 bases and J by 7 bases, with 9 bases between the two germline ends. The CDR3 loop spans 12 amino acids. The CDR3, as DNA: TGTGCCAGCAGTTTTGGGGATCTTGAAGCTTTCTTT. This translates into CASSFGDLEAFF. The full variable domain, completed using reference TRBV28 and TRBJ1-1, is DVKVTQSSRYLVKRTGEKVFLECVQDMDHENMFWYRQDPGLGLRLIYFSYDVKMKEKGDIPEGYSVSREKKERFSLILESASTNQTSMYLCASSFGDLEAFFGQGTRLTVV.

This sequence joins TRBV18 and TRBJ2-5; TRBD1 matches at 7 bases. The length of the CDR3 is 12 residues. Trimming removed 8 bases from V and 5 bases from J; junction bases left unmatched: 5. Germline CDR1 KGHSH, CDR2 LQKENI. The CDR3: CASQGDLETQYF. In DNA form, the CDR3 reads TGTGCCAGCCAGGGGGATTTGGAGACCCAGTACTTC. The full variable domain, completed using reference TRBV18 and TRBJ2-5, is NAGVMQNPRHLVRRRGQEARLRCSPMKGHSHVYWYRQLPEEGLKFMVYLQKENIIDESGMPKERFSAEFPKEGPSILRIQQVVRGDSAAYFCASQGDLETQYFGPGTRLLVL.

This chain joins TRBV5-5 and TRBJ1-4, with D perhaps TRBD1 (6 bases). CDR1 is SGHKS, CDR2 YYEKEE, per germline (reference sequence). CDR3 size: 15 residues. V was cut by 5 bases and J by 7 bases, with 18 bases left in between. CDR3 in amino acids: CASRGGEQRSEKLFF. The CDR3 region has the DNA TGTGCCAGCAGAGGGGGAGAACAGAGGAGTGAAAAACTGTTTTTT.

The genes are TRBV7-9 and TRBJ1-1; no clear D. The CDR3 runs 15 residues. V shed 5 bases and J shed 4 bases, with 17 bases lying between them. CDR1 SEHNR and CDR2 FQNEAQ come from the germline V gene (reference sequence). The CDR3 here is CASSAKPSTFTEAFF. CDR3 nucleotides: TGTGCCAGCAGCGCGAAACCTTCGACTTTCACTGAAGCTTTCTTT.

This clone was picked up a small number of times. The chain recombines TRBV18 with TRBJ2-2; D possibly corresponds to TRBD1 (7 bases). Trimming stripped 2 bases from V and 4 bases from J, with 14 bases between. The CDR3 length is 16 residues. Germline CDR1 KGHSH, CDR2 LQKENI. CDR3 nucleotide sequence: TGTGCCAGCTCACCAGAGGCAGGGGGAGGCACCGGGGAGCTGTTTTTT. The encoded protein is CASSPEAGGGTGELFF.

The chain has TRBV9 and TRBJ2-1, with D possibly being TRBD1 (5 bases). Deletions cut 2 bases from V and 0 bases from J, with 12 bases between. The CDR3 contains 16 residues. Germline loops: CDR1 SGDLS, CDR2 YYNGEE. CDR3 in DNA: TGTGCCAGCAGCGTTGTTCGACAGAGCTCCTACAATGAGCAGTTCTTC. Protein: CASSVVRQSSYNEQFF.

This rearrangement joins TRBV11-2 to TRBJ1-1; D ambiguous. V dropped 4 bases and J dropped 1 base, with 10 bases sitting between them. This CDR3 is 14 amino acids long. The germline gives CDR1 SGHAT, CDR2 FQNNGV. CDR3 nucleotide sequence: TGTGCCAGCAGCTCCCCTCGGGGGAACACTGAAGCTTTCTTT. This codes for CASSSPRGNTEAFF.

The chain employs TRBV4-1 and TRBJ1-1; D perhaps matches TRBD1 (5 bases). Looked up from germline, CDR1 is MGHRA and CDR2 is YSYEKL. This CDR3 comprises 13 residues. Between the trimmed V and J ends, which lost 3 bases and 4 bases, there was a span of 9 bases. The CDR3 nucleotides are TGCGCCAGCAGCCAGGGACCAACCACTGAAGCTTTCTTT. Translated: CASSQGPTTEAFF.

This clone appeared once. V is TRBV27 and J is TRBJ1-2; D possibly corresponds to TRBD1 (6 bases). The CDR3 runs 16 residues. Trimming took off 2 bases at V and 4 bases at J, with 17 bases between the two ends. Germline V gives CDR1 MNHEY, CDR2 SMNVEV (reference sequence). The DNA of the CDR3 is TGTGCCAGCAGTTTAGCAGGGGCCACGAACGTCTATGGCTACACCTTC. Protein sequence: CASSLAGATNVYGYTF.

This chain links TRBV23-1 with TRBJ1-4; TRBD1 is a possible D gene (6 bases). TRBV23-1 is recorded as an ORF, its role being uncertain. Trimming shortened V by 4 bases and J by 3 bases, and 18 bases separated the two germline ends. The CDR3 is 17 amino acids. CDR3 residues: CASSPPRRGPANEKLFF. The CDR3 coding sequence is TGCGCCAGCAGTCCTCCCCGACGGGGGCCTGCTAATGAAAAACTGTTTTTT.

CDR3 in amino acids: CASSRDWSRETQYF. The CDR3 nucleotides are TGTGCCAGCAGCAGGGACTGGTCACGAGAGACCCAGTACTTC. The chain carries TRBV9 and TRBJ2-5, with D possibly matching TRBD2 (6 bases). CDR3 length: 14 residues. Per the germline V gene, CDR1 is SGDLS and CDR2 is YYNGEE. The V end was cut by 4 bases, the J end by 4 bases, with 14 bases between.

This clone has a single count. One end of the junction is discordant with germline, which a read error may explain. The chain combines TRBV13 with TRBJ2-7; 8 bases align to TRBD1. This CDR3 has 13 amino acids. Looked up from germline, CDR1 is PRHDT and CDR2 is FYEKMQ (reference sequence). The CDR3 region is CASSLKMDRDGHF. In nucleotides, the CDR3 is TGTGCCAGCAGCCTGAAGATGGACAGGGATGGGCACTTC.

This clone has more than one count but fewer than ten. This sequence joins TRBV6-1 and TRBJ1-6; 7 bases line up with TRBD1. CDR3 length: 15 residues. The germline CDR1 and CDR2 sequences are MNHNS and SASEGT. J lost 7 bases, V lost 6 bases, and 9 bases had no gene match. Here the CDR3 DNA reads TGTGCCAGCAGATACCCGGGACAGAGCAATTCACCCCTCCACTTT. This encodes CASRYPGQSNSPLHF.

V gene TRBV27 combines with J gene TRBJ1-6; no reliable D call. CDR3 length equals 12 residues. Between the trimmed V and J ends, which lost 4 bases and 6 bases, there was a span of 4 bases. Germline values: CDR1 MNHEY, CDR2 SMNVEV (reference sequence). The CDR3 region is CASSYINSPLHF. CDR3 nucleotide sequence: TGTGCCAGCAGTTACATTAATTCACCCCTCCACTTT.